The following is a T cell receptor (beta chain) sequence with its context. Its antigen is undetermined. Both subsets, CD45RA+ naive and CD45RA-negative memory, were split from the CD4+ cells. Genomic DNA of each subset was evenly split across several immunoSEQ plates. Original data processing: ImmunoSEQ output lacked quality scores and full-length reads, limiting matched filtering. Data came from immunoSEQ multiplex PCR; TCRdb stores just in-frame clones and leaves some out. That table supplies the V and J calls and clone size; D and trimming were determined from the DNA. The table includes over 150,000 clones, around 63% detected once. Trimming left V 4 bases short and J 1 base short, with 7 bases between. CDR3 length: 13 amino acids. The data were taken from a study of shared clonotypes between healthy human individuals. Study-wide findings and caveats: A handful of donors shared about 4.5% of their naive CD4 clonotypes.

The TCR originated in a man aged 25 to 40 in good health. The sample taken for sequencing was memory CD4+ T cells sorted from blood. Indicated subset: CD45RA-negative fraction. V and J are TRBV7-1 and TRBJ1-1; D is unclear. TRBV7-1 has ORF status, its function being uncertain. The chain's CDR3 is CASSLEGNTEAFF. The CDR3 DNA is TGTGCCAGCAGCTTGGAGGGGAACACTGAAGCTTTCTTT.